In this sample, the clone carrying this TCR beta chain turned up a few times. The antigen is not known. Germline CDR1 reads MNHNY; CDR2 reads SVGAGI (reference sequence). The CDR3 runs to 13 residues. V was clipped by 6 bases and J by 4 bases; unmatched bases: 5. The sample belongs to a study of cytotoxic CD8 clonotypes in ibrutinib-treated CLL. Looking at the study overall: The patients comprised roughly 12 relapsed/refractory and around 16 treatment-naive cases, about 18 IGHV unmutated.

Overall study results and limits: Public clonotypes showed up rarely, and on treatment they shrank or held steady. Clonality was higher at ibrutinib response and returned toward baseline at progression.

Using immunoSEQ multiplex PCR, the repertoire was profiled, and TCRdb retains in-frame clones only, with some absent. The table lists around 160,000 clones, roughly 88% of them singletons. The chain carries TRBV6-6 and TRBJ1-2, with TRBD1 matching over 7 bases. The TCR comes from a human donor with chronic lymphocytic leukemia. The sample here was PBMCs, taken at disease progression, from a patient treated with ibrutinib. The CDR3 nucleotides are TGTGCCAGCAGCCCTGACAGGGTCTATGGCTACACCTTC. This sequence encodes CASSPDRVYGYTF.